The source of this TCR beta chain is a study of beta chain features in type 1 diabetes. Broader study findings: People with Type 1 diabetes carried modestly yet significantly shorter TCRB CDR3s in all four CD4+ subsets.

The sequenced template was cDNA made from the entire isolated RNA. Method: immunoSEQ multiplex PCR; TCRdb's copy keeps in-frame clones and lacks some. The table records 50,000 to 65,000 clones, around 45% of them present only once. The CDR3 sequence is 15 residues long. Germline V lookup: CDR1 ENHRY, CDR2 SYGVKD. Between the trimmed V and J ends, which lost 0 bases and 2 bases, there was a span of 8 bases. Of note for this clone: Antigen: not known.

The gene calls are TRBV10-3 and TRBJ1-3, with a possible D match to TRBD1 (6 bases). The material sequenced was Tregs from blood. This TCR came from a man aged 25 to 40 with type 1 diabetes. CDR3 bases: TGTGCCATCAGTGAGTCAGGGGGAACTGGAAACACCATATATTTT. Residues: CAISESGGTGNTIYF.